This record concerns one T cell receptor beta chain sequence. As yet, its antigen is unknown. TCRdb keeps only in-frame clones here, not all; method: immunoSEQ multiplex PCR. The sample holds millions of clones, about 95% seen once. This sample is drawn from a study of shared clonotypes between healthy human individuals. Study-level results: Specimens sampled were limited to blood, with tissue repertoires likely differing.

CDR1 SNHLY and CDR2 FYNNEI come from the germline V gene. The CDR3 consists of 14 residues. The junction had 6 bases not matched to a gene; V was cut back by 5 bases and J by 2 bases. Among the donors, all were Caucasian adults who lived in Nashville, Tennessee. The sample consisted of naive CD4+ T cells sorted from blood. Subset noted: CD45RA+ positively selected. The receptor was isolated from a man younger than 35 in good health. The gene calls are TRBV2 and TRBJ2-7; 7 bases map to TRBD1. The CDR3 loop reads CASSPWDRPYEQYF. The CDR3 nucleotides are TGTGCCAGCAGTCCTTGGGACAGACCCTACGAGCAGTACTTC.